This TCR beta chain was recorded in a study of OX40 agonist ivuxolimab in advanced cancers. Study details: A male proportion of more than 75% was recorded, with mean age roughly 60 years and range roughly 23 to 85. Study-wide findings and caveats: The antigens recognized by the expanded peripheral T cells, that is their antigen specificity, were not determined. Expanded clones were, on average, more numerous among CD8+ T cells than CD4+.

For this clone: Its antigen remains unknown.

Blood sampling took place at baseline, cycle 4 day 1, and cycle 7 day 1. This CDR3 contains 10 residues. Germline V gene data show CDR1 as DFQATT and CDR2 as SNEGSKA (reference sequence). V gave up 7 bases and J gave up 4 bases, with 7 bases separating them. Method: immunoSEQ multiplex PCR; TCRdb's copy keeps in-frame clones and lacks some. The sample includes about 93,000 clones, 90% to 95% of them seen just once. This chain joins TRBV20-1 and TRBJ2-5; weak D call: TRBD2 (5 bases). The sample in question was CD4+ or CD8+ T cells sorted from blood, obtained in a trial of the OX40 agonist ivuxolimab. The source of this sequence is an adult with an advanced solid tumor such as melanoma, head and neck, liver or kidney cancer. The CDR3 DNA reads as TGCAGTGTAGAGGGAGAGACCCAGTACTTC. The encoded protein is CSVEGETQYF.